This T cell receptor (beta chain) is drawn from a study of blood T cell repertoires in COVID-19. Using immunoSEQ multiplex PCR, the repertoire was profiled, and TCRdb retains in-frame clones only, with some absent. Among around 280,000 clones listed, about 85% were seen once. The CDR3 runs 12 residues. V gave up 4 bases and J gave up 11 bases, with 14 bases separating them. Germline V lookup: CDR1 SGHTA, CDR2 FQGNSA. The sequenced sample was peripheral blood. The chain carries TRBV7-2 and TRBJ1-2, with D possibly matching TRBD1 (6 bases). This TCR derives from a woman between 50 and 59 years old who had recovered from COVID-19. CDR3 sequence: CASSWAGGAYTF. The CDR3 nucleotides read TGTGCCAGCAGCTGGGCGGGGGGCGCGTACACCTTC.